This T cell receptor (beta chain) comes out of a study of Tregs in tolerant kidney transplant recipients. Study in general: Related graft donors supplied nonmyeloablative bone marrow transplants, and mixed chimerism was transient.

Germline loops: CDR1 LNHDA, CDR2 SQIVND (reference sequence). V lost 5 bases to trimming and J lost 6 bases; unmatched junction nucleotides: 6. The CDR3 extends over 13 amino acids. Regarding the study as a whole: The small number of patients limits these findings pending further validation. For some patients, primers changed over time, blocking nucleotide-level comparison.

Comments on this clone: The antigen remains undetermined.

Sequenced by immunoSEQ multiplex PCR; TCRdb stores in-frame clones only, minus some. The sample contains 100,000 to 130,000 clones, 85% to 90% of which appear only once. The TCR comes from a human donor who received a combined kidney and bone marrow transplant. The gene calls are TRBV19 and TRBJ1-2; 7 bases map to TRBD1. The source material was CD4+ T cells from blood, sampled before the transplant. The CDR3 reads CASSATGSDGYTF. The CDR3 DNA sequence: TGTGCCAGTAGTGCGACAGGGTCGGATGGCTACACCTTC.